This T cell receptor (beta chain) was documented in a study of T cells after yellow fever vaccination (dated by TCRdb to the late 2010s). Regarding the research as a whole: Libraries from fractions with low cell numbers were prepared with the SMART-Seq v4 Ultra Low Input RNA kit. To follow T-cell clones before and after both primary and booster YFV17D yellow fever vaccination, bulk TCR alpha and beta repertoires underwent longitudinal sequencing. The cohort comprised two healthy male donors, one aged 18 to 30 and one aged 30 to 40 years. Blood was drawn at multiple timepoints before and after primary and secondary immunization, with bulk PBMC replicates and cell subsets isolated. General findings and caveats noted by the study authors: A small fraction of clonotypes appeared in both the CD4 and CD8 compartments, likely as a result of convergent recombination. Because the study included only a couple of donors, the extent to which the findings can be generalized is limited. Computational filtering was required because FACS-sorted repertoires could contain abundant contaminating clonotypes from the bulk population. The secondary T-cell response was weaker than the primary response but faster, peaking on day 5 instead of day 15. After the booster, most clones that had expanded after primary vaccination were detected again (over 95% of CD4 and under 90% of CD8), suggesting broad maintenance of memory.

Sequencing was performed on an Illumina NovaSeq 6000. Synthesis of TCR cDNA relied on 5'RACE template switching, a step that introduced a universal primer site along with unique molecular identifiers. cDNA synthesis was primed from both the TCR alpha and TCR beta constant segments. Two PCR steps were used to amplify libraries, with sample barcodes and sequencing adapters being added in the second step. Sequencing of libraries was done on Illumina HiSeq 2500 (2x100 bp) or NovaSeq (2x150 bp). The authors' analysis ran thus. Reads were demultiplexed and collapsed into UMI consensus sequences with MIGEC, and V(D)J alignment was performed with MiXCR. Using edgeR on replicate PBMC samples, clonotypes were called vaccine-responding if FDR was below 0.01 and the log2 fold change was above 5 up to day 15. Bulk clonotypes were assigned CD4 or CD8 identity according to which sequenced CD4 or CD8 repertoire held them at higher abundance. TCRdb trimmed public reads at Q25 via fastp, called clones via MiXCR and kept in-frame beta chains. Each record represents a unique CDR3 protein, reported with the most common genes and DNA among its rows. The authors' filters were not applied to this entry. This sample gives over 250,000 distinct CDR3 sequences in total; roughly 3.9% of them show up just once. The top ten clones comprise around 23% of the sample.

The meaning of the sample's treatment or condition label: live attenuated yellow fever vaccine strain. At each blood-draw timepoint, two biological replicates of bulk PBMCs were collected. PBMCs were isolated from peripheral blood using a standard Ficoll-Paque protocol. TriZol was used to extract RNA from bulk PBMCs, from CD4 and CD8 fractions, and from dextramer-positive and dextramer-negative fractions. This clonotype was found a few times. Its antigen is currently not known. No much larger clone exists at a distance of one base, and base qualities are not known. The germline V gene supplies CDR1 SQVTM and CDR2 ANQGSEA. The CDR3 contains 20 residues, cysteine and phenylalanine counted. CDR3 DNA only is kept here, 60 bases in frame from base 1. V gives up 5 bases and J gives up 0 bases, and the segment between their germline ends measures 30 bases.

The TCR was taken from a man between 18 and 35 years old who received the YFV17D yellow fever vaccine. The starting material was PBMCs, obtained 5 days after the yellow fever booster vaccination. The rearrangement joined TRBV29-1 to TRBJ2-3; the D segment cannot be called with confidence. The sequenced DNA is TGCAGCGTTCAAATCCTACCTGTTATCCGCGGCCCGGTTAGCACAGATACGCAGTATTTT. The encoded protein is CSVQILPVIRGPVSTDTQYF.